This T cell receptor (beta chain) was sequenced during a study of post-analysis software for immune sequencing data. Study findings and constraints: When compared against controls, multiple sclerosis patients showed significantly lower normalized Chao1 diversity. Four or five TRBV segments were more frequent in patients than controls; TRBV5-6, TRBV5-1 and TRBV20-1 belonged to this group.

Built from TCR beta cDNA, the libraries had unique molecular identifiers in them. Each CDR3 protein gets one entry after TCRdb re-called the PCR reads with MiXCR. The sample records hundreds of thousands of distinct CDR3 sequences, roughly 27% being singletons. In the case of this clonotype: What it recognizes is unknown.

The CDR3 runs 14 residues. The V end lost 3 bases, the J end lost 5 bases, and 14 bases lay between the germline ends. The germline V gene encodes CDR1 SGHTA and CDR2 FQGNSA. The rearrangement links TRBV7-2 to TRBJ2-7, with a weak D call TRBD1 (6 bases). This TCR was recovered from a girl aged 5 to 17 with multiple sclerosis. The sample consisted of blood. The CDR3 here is CASSLIVRGHEQYF. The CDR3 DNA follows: TGTGCCAGCAGCTTGATTGTCAGGGGCCACGAGCAGTACTTC.